These T cell receptor beta chains were read from a single sample in a study of T cell repertoires and Cas9 in healthy adults. Data came from immunoSEQ multiplex PCR; TCRdb stores just in-frame clones and leaves some out. This sample has more than 20,000 clones, with approximately 90% found just once. Sequenced material: CD4+ effector T cells (CD127+, CD25-, CD137-, CD154-) from PBMCs; culture status not recorded. These TCRs come from a human donor in good health. Both conserved end residues are part of each CDR3. The order of the fields is J gene, clone size, D gene, V gene, CDR3 DNA, CDR3 protein. D genes are given only for firm matches. Size is stated for part of the rows, as once, few or many counts, or as a class when the clone is expanded.

J gene: TRBJ2-1
clone size: .
D gene: TRBD1
V gene: TRBV11-2
CDR3 DNA: TGTGCCAGCAGCACGACAGGGTATGAGCAGTTCTTC
CDR3 protein: CASSTTGYEQFF

J gene: TRBJ1-4
clone size: .
D gene: .
V gene: TRBV11-3
CDR3 DNA: TGTGCCAGCAGCCCAATACCCTCGACTAATGAAAAACTGTTTTTT
CDR3 protein: CASSPIPSTNEKLFF

J gene: TRBJ2-7
clone size: .
D gene: .
V gene: TRBV7-9
CDR3 DNA: TGTGCCAGCAGCTCCCAGGGGTGGGAGCAGTACTTC
CDR3 protein: CASSSQGWEQYF

J gene: TRBJ1-5
clone size: .
D gene: .
V gene: TRBV5-4
CDR3 DNA: TGTGCCAGCAGCCCCTCCCCCGGGAGCGATCAGCCCCAGCATTTT
CDR3 protein: CASSPSPGSDQPQHF

J gene: TRBJ2-1
clone size: .
D gene: TRBD1
V gene: TRBV18
CDR3 DNA: TGTGCCAGCTCTACCTCACCGGGACAGGGGAACAATGAGCAGTTCTTC
CDR3 protein: CASSTSPGQGNNEQFF

J gene: TRBJ2-3
clone size: .
D gene: .
V gene: TRBV4-3
CDR3 DNA: TGCGCCAGCAGCCAAGATCTGGGGGGAGTAACAGATACGCAGTATTTT
CDR3 protein: CASSQDLGGVTDTQYF

J gene: TRBJ2-1
clone size: once
D gene: .
V gene: TRBV4-1
CDR3 DNA: TGCGCCAGCAGCCAAGAAGCTAGGTGGTCCTACAATGAGCAGTTCTTC
CDR3 protein: CASSQEARWSYNEQFF

J gene: TRBJ1-2
clone size: .
D gene: .
V gene: TRBV11-2
CDR3 DNA: TGTGCCAGCAGCTTAGATCTGAGGGGAATTGTGGGCTACACCTTC
CDR3 protein: CASSLDLRGIVGYTF

J gene: TRBJ2-7
clone size: .
D gene: TRBD1
V gene: TRBV7-2
CDR3 DNA: TGTGCCAGCAGCTTGACCCCGGGACAGGGCTCGTACGAGCAGTACTTC
CDR3 protein: CASSLTPGQGSYEQYF

J gene: TRBJ2-1
clone size: .
D gene: TRBD2
V gene: TRBV7-8
CDR3 DNA: TGTGCCAGCAGCTTGCCGGAGACTAGCGGCCGGTACAATGAGCAGTTCTTC
CDR3 protein: CASSLPETSGRYNEQFF

J gene: TRBJ1-3
clone size: .
D gene: .
V gene: TRBV11-3
CDR3 DNA: TGTGCCAGCAGCGGGGCGTCAGGAAACACCATATATTTT
CDR3 protein: CASSGASGNTIYF

J gene: TRBJ2-3
clone size: .
D gene: .
V gene: TRBV4-3
CDR3 DNA: TGCGCCAGCAGCCGGCTCTATGGACAACTCCGCGAGGATACGCAGTATTTT
CDR3 protein: CASSRLYGQLREDTQYF

J gene: TRBJ2-7
clone size: .
D gene: .
V gene: TRBV6-5
CDR3 DNA: TGTGCCAGCAGTTATTTAGGGGATAGCTACGAGCAGTACTTC
CDR3 protein: CASSYLGDSYEQYF

J gene: TRBJ1-6
clone size: .
D gene: .
V gene: TRBV25-1
CDR3 DNA: TGTGCAACAGGTTTCCATAATTCACCCCTCCACTTT
CDR3 protein: CATGFHNSPLHF

J gene: TRBJ1-6
clone size: .
D gene: .
V gene: TRBV19
CDR3 DNA: TGTGCCAGTAGTATAGAGGAATCACCCCTCCACTTT
CDR3 protein: CASSIEESPLHF

J gene: TRBJ1-2
clone size: .
D gene: .
V gene: TRBV15
CDR3 DNA: TGTGCCACCAGCAGACCTTCAGGGACCGACTATGGCTACACCTTC
CDR3 protein: CATSRPSGTDYGYTF

J gene: TRBJ2-2
clone size: .
D gene: .
V gene: TRBV5-1
CDR3 DNA: TGCGCCAGCATGACGGACATGACGATCACCGGGGAGCTGTTTTTT
CDR3 protein: CASMTDMTITGELFF

J gene: TRBJ1-1
clone size: .
D gene: .
V gene: TRBV5-5
CDR3 DNA: TGTGCCAGCAGCTTGGCGATAGGGTTGAACACTGAAGCTTTCTTT
CDR3 protein: CASSLAIGLNTEAFF

J gene: TRBJ1-1
clone size: .
D gene: .
V gene: TRBV6-5
CDR3 DNA: TGTGCCAGCAGTTACTCCTACAGAGCAACTGAAGCTTTCTTT
CDR3 protein: CASSYSYRATEAFF

J gene: TRBJ2-1
clone size: .
D gene: TRBD2
V gene: TRBV18
CDR3 DNA: TGTGCCAGCTCACCAACTAGCGGGGGGGCCGGGGAGCAGTTCTTC
CDR3 protein: CASSPTSGGAGEQFF

J gene: TRBJ2-3
clone size: .
D gene: .
V gene: TRBV27
CDR3 DNA: TGTGCCAGCAGTGCCCGGGGCACAGATACGCAGTATTTT
CDR3 protein: CASSARGTDTQYF

J gene: TRBJ1-5
clone size: few
D gene: .
V gene: TRBV19
CDR3 DNA: TGTGCCAGTAGTATTAGACACCAGCCCCAGCATTTT
CDR3 protein: CASSIRHQPQHF